Listed below are T cell receptor beta chains from one sample, sequenced in a study of T cell repertoires in cytomegalovirus infection. TCRdb itself ran the reads through MiXCR, one entry per CDR3 protein. The sample carries about 920,000 distinct CDR3 sequences, about a third recorded once. What these receptors recognize is not known. Here the sequenced sample was cultured CD8+ T cells from PBMCs, taken from culture after CMV antigen stimulation. All receptors derive from a human donor in good health (CMV status not recorded). Some clones in this sample may be carry-over from other donors' samples. CDR3s include the opening cysteine and the closing phenylalanine or tryptophan. A D gene is named only where the DNA matches it firmly.

v_call	d_call	cdr3_aa
TRBV5-1	NA	CASSLSLVAHNEQFF
TRBV12-3/TRBV12-4	NA	CASSLNILETQYF
TRBV24-1	NA	CATSDLDSNNEQFF
TRBV7-2	NA	CASSPTGPAGNTIYF
TRBV13	TRBD1	CASRGDRVGALNTEAFF
TRBV4-1	NA	CASSQDPGESTDTQYF
TRBV6-5	TRBD1	CASSYSGTVYNEQFF
TRBV6-5	NA	CASSYTARENEQFF
TRBV20-1	TRBD2	CSARGGSGGTNTGELFF
TRBV19	NA	CASSIEVSVNEKLFF
TRBV6-5	TRBD2	CASSYWSGGARETQYF
TRBV27	NA	CASSFLGNGANVLTF
TRBV2	NA	CASVAAQETQYF
TRBV5-4	TRBD1	CAIQGAGELFF
TRBV7-2	NA	CASSPSGDYVSGNTIYF
TRBV6-2/TRBV6-3	TRBD1	CASSLKDRGAEAFF
TRBV6-5	NA	CASSYSSGLGQFF
TRBV15	TRBD1	CATSRTGTGWNEQFF
TRBV27	TRBD1	CASRTGINQPQHF
TRBV12-3/TRBV12-4	NA	CASSSPPGYTF
TRBV24-1	NA	CATSDSPSGSSEQFF
TRBV28	NA	CASSLRQDTDTQYF
TRBV6-6	TRBD2	CASSYSLAASSYNEQFF
TRBV19	NA	CASVGNGYTF
TRBV19	TRBD1	CASRLNRGLAYEQYF
TRBV19	NA	CASSGSILVYAEAFF
TRBV15	NA	CATSREGGADTQYF
TRBV28	NA	CASSFQSITYEQYF
TRBV29-1	NA	CSVPRQWGEQFF
TRBV6-1	TRBD1	CASSEERGGANHYEQYF
TRBV7-3	NA	CASSPPTGPNQPQHF
TRBV6-2/TRBV6-3	TRBD2	CASSYEGTSGAF
TRBV7-9	TRBD1	CASSPPRGPTDTQYF